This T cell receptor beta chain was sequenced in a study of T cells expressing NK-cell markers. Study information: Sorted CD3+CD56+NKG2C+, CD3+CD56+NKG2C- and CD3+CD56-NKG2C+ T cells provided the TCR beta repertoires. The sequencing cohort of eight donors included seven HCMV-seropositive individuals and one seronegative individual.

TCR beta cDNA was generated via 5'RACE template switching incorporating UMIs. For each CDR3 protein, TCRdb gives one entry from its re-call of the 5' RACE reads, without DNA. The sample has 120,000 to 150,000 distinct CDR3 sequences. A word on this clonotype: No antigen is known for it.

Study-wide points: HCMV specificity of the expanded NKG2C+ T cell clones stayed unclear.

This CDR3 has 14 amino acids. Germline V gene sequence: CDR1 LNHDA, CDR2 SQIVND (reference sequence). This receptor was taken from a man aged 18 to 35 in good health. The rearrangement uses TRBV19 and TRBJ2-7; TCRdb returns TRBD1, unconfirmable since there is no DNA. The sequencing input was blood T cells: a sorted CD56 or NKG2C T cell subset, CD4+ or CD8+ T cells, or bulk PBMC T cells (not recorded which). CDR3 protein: CASSIGQGINEQYF. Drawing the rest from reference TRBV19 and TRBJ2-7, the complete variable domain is DGGITQSPKYLFRKEGQNVTLSCEQNLNHDAMYWYRQDPGQGLRLIYYSQIVNDFQKGDIAEGYSVSREKKESFPLTVTSAQKNPTAFYLCASSIGQGINEQYFGPGTRLTVT.